These 16 T cell receptor beta chains were sequenced from one sample in a study of blood T cell repertoires in COVID-19. TCRdb's table, derived via immunoSEQ multiplex PCR, lists solely in-frame clones and lacks some. The sample yields 430,000 or so clones, around nine tenths seen once. The source material was PBMCs or T cells enriched from blood (not recorded which). These receptor sequences come from a woman between 40 and 50 years old who had recovered from COVID-19.

The genes are TRBV6-2 or TRBV6-3 and TRBJ2-2; 14 positions match TRBD2. Trimming took 4 bases from V and 8 from J; bases not matched to a gene: 12. There are 18 residues in the CDR3. From germline, CDR1 is MNHEY and CDR2 SVGEGT. The CDR3 DNA is TGTGCCAGCAGTTTATTTCAGGGACTAGCGGGAGAAGGAGGGGAGCTGTTTTTT. Its translation: CASSLFQGLAGEGGELFF.

This chain links TRBV2 with TRBJ1-2; tentatively, D is TRBD1 (6 bases). This CDR3 spans 16 amino acids. The germline V gene has CDR1 SNHLY and CDR2 FYNNEI. The V and J ends lost 7 bases and 8 bases respectively, with 26 bases between them. The CDR3 bases are TGTGCCAGCACCCGAGCTCTGGTACAGGGCCGTAAAGGCTACACCTTC. Translating it yields CASTRALVQGRKGYTF.

V and J are TRBV23-1 and TRBJ2-2; 7 positions agree with TRBD2. TRBV23-1 carries the ORF label, with uncertain function. The CDR3 length is 17 residues. Trimming took 6 bases from V and 3 from J; bases not matched to a gene: 13. The CDR3 coding sequence is TGCGCCAGCAGGACCATGGGGACGGGGGGATACACCGGGGAGCTGTTTTTT. It translates to CASRTMGTGGYTGELFF.

The V gene is TRBV4-1, the J gene TRBJ2-7; tentatively, D is TRBD2 (6 bases). V dropped 4 bases and J dropped 2 bases, with 18 bases sitting between them. CDR1 MGHRA and CDR2 YSYEKL come from the germline V gene. This CDR3 is 16 amino acids long. CDR3 DNA sequence: TGCGCCAGCAGCCTCGAAGGAGGGACCACGGCCTACGAGCAGTACTTC. Protein product: CASSLEGGTTAYEQYF.

This clone was detected only a few times. This chain connects TRBV7-9 to TRBJ1-5; 7 nucleotides line up with TRBD1. Trimming removed 1 base from V and 8 bases from J; junction bases left unmatched: 2. CDR1 and CDR2 (germline): SEHNR, FQNEAQ (reference sequence). The CDR3 consists of 13 residues. The CDR3 loop reads CASSLVGGEPQHF. Written as DNA, the CDR3 is TGTGCCAGCAGCTTAGTAGGGGGCGAGCCCCAGCATTTT.

This clone came up once. V and J are TRBV6-6 and TRBJ2-1, with 9 bases identical to TRBD2. Losses at the gene ends were 3 bases for V and 5 bases for J; bases not matched to a gene: 8. Germline-derived CDR1 and CDR2 are MNHNY and SVGAGI (reference sequence). The CDR3 covers 16 residues. Written as DNA, the CDR3 is TGTGCCAGCAGTTATTCCGGGGTAGCGGGAGACAATGAGCAGTTCTTC. Its protein product is CASSYSGVAGDNEQFF.

Comment on this clone: At the DNA level, this CDR3 is encoded by other sequences in the same sample as well. The chain links TRBV2 to TRBJ1-2; 9 nucleotides match TRBD1. CDR1 is SNHLY, CDR2 FYNNEI, per germline. J lost 4 bases, V lost 6 bases, and 0 bases had no gene match. CDR3 size: 12 residues. As DNA, the CDR3 is TGTGCCAGCAGGGGACAGGGCTATGGCTACACCTTC. Its translation: CASRGQGYGYTF.

In this sample, this clone turned up a few times. The CDR3 region is CASSLVLDTGELFF. The CDR3 nucleotides are TGCGCCAGCAGCTTGGTGCTAGACACCGGGGAGCTGTTTTTT. The V call is TRBV5-1, the J call TRBJ2-2; no clear D gene. The CDR3 totals 14 residues. CDR1 and CDR2 from the germline V gene are SGHRS and YFSETQ. V was trimmed by 0 bases and J by 3 bases, leaving 6 bases between them.

This clone was seen a single time. V is TRBV14 and J is TRBJ2-7; possibly TRBD2 for D (5 bases). Germline CDR1 reads SGHDN; CDR2 reads FVKESK. Trimming took off 1 base at V and 0 bases at J, with 13 bases between the two ends. The CDR3 runs 16 residues. The chain's CDR3 is CASSQGSGATSYEQYF. In DNA form, the CDR3 reads TGTGCCAGCAGCCAAGGGAGCGGAGCCACCTCCTACGAGCAGTACTTC.

The chain combines TRBV4-1 with TRBJ2-7, with a weak D call TRBD2 (6 bases). V lost 3 bases, J lost 4 bases, and 13 bases lay in between. The CDR3 is 14 residues long. CDR1 MGHRA and CDR2 YSYEKL come from the germline V gene. The CDR3 loop is CASSHPDGGYEQYF. The DNA of the CDR3 is TGCGCCAGCAGCCACCCGGACGGGGGATACGAGCAGTACTTC.

The count of this clone is one. V usage is TRBV18 and J usage is TRBJ1-2, with D perhaps matching TRBD1 (6 bases). The V end lost 1 base, the J end lost 2 bases, and 11 bases lay between the germline ends. The CDR3 extends over 15 amino acids. Germline loops: CDR1 KGHSH, CDR2 LQKENI. The CDR3 sequence is CASSPRQQGNYGYTF. DNA of the CDR3: TGTGCCAGCTCACCACGTCAACAGGGAAACTATGGCTACACCTTC.

There are many counts of this clone. This rearrangement joins TRBV2 to TRBJ1-5; a possible D gene is TRBD1 (6 bases). The ends were cut back, 8 bases at V and 10 bases at J, with 18 bases in the middle. Germline CDR1 SNHLY, CDR2 FYNNEI. The CDR3 consists of 13 residues. CDR3: CASRTVGASPQHF. The CDR3 region has the DNA TGTGCCAGCCGGACAGTCGGAGCTTCCCCCCAGCATTTT.

The chain links TRBV19 to TRBJ1-1, with 8 bases identical to TRBD1. The CDR3 has 15 amino acids. With V trimmed by 4 bases and J by 4 bases, 8 bases remained unmatched. Germline V gene lookup returns CDR1 LNHDA and CDR2 SQIVND (reference sequence). The CDR3 DNA reads TGTGCCAGTAGTAGACGACAGGGGATAGGCACTGAAGCTTTCTTT. It is translated as CASSRRQGIGTEAFF.

The chain employs TRBV6-5 and TRBJ2-1; 9 bases fit TRBD2. Looked up from germline, CDR1 is MNHEY and CDR2 is SVGAGI. V shed 2 bases, J shed 0 bases, and the junction held 2 bases outside the gene matches. CDR3 length equals 16 residues. The CDR3 here is CASSYPSGNSYNEQFF. In DNA form, the CDR3 reads TGTGCCAGCAGTTACCCTAGCGGGAACTCCTACAATGAGCAGTTCTTC.

V gene TRBV18 combines with J gene TRBJ2-7; D perhaps matches TRBD1 (7 bases). The germline V gene encodes CDR1 KGHSH and CDR2 LQKENI. CDR3 length: 13 amino acids. The germline V and J ends were trimmed by 3 bases and 6 bases, with 12 bases remaining between them. For the CDR3, the DNA is TGTGCCAGCTCACCCCGACAGGGAGGCGAGCAGTACTTC. This codes for CASSPRQGGEQYF.

V is TRBV27 and J is TRBJ2-2; the match to TRBD1 covers 8 bases. Looked up from germline, CDR1 is MNHEY and CDR2 is SMNVEV (reference sequence). This CDR3 is built from 15 residues. The V and J ends lost 6 bases and 3 bases, in that order; junction bases with no gene match: 6. The CDR3 nucleotides are TGTGCCAGCAGCCTCAGGGGGCATGACACCGGGGAGCTGTTTTTT. Its translation is CASSLRGHDTGELFF.